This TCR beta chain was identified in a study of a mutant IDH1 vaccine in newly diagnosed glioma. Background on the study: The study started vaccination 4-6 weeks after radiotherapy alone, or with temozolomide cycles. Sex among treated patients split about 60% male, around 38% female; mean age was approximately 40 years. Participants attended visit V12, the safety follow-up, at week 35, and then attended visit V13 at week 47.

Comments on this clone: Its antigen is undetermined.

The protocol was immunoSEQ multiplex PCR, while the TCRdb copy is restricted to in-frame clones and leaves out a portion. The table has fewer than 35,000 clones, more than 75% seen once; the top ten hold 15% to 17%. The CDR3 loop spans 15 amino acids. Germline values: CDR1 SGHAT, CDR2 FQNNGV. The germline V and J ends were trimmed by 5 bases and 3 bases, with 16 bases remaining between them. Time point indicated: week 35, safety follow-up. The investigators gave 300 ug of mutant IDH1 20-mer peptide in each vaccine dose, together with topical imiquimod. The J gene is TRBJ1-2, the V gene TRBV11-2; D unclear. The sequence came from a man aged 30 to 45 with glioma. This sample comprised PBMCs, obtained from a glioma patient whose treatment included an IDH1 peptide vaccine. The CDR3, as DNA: TGTGCCAGCAGCCCCGGGGTAGACGGAGACTATGGCTACACCTTC. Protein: CASSPGVDGDYGYTF.